Below, one TCR beta chain is given with its context. Antigen specificity is unknown. There are 15 residues in the CDR3. Germline CDR1 is SGHNT and CDR2 is YYREEE (reference sequence). V was trimmed by 0 bases and J by 6 bases, leaving 15 bases between them. The sample originates from a study of cytomegalovirus exposure and HLA in healthy donors. Use of 60 Vbeta and 13 Jbeta primers characterized the PCR. The assay was immunoSEQ multiplex PCR, and TCRdb's table has in-frame clones only and misses some. Counted here are fewer than 200,000 clones, roughly 80% occurring once; the ten biggest clones make up about 4.4%. Notes on the study in general: What a later analysis reportedly showed was that an Asian-associated ancestry cluster had fewer N-insertions than the approximately 700-donor mean. In a later analysis, a missense DCLRE1C variant was linked to TCR beta V- and J-gene trimming.

The genes are TRBV5-4 and TRBJ1-2; a possible D gene is TRBD1 (6 bases). The sample was PBMCs. The clonotype was recovered from a woman aged 45-65 years in good health and CMV-seropositive. The CDR3 reads CASSLAAGEGNGYTF. The CDR3 DNA reads as TGTGCCAGCAGCTTGGCGGCAGGGGAGGGTAATGGCTACACCTTC. Complete variable domain (other parts from reference TRBV5-4 and TRBJ1-2): ETGVTQSPTHLIKTRGQQVTLRCSSQSGHNTVSWYQQALGQGPQFIFQYYREEENGRGNFPPRFSGLQFPNYSSELNVNALELDDSALYLCASSLAAGEGNGYTFGSGTRLTVV.